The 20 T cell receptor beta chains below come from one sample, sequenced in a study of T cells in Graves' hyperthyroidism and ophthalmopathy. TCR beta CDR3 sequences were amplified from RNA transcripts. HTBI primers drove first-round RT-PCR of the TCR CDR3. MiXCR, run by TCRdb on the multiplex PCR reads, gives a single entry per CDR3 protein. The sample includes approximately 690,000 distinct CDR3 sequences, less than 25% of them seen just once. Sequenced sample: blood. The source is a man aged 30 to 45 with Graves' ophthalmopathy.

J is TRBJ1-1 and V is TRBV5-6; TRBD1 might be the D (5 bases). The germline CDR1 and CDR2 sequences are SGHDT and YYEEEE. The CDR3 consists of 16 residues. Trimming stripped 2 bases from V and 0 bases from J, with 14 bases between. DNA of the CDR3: TGTGCCAGCAGCTTAGTAGGGGCAGTTGTGAACACTGAAGCTTTCTTT. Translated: CASSLVGAVVNTEAFF.

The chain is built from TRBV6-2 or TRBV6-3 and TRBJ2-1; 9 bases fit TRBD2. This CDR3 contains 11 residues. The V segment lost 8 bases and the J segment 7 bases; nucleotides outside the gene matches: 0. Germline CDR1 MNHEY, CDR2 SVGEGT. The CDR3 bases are TGTGCCAGCGGACTAGCGAATGAGCAGTTCTTC. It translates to CASGLANEQFF.

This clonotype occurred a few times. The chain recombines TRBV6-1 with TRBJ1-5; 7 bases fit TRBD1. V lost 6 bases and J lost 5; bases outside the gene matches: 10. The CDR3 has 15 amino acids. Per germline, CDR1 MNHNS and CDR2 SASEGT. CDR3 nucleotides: TGTGCCAGCAGCAAGACAGGGTATGGATATCAGCCCCAGCATTTT. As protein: CASSKTGYGYQPQHF.

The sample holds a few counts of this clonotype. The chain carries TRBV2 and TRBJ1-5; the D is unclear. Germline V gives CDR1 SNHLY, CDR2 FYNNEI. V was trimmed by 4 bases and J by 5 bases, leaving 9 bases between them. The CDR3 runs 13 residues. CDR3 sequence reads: CASSGTSDQPQHF. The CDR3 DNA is TGTGCCAGCAGTGGGACGTCAGATCAGCCCCAGCATTTT.

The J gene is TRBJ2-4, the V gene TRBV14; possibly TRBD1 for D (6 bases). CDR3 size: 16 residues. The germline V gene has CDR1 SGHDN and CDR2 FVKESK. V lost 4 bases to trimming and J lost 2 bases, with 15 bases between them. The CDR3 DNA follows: TGTGCCAGCAGCCCTCGGACAGTCCTAACCAAAAACATTCAGTACTTC. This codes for CASSPRTVLTKNIQYF.

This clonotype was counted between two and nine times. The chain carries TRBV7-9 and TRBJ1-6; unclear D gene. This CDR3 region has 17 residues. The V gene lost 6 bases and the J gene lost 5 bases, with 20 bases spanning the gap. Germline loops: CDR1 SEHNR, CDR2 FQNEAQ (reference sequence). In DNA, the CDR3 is TGTGCCAGCAGGTCGGTCCAACCCGGGAGCGATAATTCACCCCTCCACTTT. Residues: CASRSVQPGSDNSPLHF.

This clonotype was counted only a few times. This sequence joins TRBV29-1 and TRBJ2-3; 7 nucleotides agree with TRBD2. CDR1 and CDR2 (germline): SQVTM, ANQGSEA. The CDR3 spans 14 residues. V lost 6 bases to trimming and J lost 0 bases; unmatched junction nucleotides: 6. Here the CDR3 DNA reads TGCAGCGTCCGGGGAGGGTTAAGCACAGATACGCAGTATTTT. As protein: CSVRGGLSTDTQYF.

CDR3: CASSQQGFNQPQHF. CDR3 DNA: TGCGCCAGCAGCCAGCAGGGGTTCAATCAGCCCCAGCATTTT. The chain carries TRBV4-1 and TRBJ1-5, with D perhaps TRBD1 (6 bases). CDR3 size: 14 residues. The germline V gene encodes CDR1 MGHRA and CDR2 YSYEKL. Trimming shortened V by 3 bases and J by 3 bases, and 9 bases separated the two germline ends.

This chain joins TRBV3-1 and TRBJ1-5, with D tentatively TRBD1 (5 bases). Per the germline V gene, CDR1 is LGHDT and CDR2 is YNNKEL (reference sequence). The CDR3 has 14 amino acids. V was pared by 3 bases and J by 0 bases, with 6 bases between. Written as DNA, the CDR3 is TGTGCCAGCAGCCAGGGGCCTAGCAATCAGCCCCAGCATTTT. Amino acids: CASSQGPSNQPQHF.

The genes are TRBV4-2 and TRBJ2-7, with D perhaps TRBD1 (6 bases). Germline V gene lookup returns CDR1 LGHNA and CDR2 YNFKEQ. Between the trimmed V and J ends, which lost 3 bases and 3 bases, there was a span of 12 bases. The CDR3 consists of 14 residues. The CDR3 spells CASSHGQSNYEQYF. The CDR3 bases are TGTGCCAGCAGCCACGGACAGTCTAACTACGAGCAGTACTTC.

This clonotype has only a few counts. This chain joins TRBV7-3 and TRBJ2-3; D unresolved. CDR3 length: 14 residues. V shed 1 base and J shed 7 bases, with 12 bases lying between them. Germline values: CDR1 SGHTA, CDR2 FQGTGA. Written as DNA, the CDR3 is TGTGCCAGCAGCTTAAGCTCTTCAGCGAATACGCAGTATTTT. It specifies CASSLSSSANTQYF.

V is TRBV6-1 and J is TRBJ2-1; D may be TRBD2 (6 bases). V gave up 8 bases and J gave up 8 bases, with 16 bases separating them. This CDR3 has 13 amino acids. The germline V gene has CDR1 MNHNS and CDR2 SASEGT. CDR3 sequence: CASRRELRDEQFF. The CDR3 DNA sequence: TGTGCCAGCCGACGGGAGCTTCGGGATGAGCAGTTCTTC.

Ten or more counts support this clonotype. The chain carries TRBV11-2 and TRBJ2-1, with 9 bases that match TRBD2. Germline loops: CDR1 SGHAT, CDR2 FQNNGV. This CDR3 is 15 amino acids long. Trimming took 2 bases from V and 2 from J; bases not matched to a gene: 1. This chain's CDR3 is CASSLLAGTYNEQFF. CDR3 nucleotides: TGTGCCAGCAGCTTACTAGCGGGAACCTACAATGAGCAGTTCTTC.

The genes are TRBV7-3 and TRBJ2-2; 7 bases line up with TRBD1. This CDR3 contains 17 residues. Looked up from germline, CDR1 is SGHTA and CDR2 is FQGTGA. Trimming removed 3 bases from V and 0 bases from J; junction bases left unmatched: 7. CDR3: CASSFTSGQANTGELFF. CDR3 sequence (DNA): TGTGCCAGCAGCTTCACTTCCGGACAGGCGAACACCGGGGAGCTGTTTTTT.

CDR3 amino acids: CSASPYTGELFF. DNA for the CDR3: TGCAGTGCTAGCCCGTACACCGGGGAGCTGTTTTTT. V and J are TRBV20-1 and TRBJ2-2, with unresolved D. CDR1 is DFQATT and CDR2 is SNEGSKA in the germline V gene (reference sequence). The CDR3 loop spans 12 amino acids. Trimming pared 3 bases from V and 3 bases from J, leaving 5 bases between.

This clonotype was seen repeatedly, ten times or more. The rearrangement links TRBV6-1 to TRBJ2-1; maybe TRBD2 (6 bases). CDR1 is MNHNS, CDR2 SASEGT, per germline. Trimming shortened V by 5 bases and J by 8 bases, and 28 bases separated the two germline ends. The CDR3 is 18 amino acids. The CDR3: CASSTHPLEAGGGYEQFF. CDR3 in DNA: TGTGCCAGCAGTACACACCCTCTGGAGGCGGGCGGAGGGTATGAGCAGTTCTTC.

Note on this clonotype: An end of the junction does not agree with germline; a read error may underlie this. The CDR3 DNA follows: TGTGCCACCAGTGACACTACCCTGGGCGCTTACAATAAGCAGTTCTTC. It specifies CATSDTTLGAYNKQFF. V and J are TRBV24-1 and TRBJ2-1; D is unclear. Germline assignment: CDR1 KGHDR and CDR2 SFDVKD. This CDR3 has 16 residues.

The CDR3 nucleotides are TGTGCCAGCAGGGCCAGGGTGAACACTGAAGCTTTCTTT. Translation: CASRARVNTEAFF. The V call is TRBV2, the J call TRBJ1-1; maybe TRBD1 (5 bases). Trimming removed 6 bases from V and 0 bases from J, with 8 bases in between. This CDR3 region has 13 residues. In germline, CDR1 is SNHLY, CDR2 FYNNEI.

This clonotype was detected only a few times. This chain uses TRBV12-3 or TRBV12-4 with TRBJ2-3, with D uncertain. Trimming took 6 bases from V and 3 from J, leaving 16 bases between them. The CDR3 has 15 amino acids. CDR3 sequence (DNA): TGTGCCAGCAGCCTTGAACGGAAGGGTACAGATACGCAGTATTTT. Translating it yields CASSLERKGTDTQYF.

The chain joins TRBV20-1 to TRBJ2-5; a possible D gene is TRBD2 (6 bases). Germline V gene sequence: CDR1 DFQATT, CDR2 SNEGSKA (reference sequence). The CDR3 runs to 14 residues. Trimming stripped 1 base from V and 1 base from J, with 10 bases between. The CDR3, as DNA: TGCAGTGCTAGAGTGCGGGGAGGCCAAGAGACCCAGTACTTC. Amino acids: CSARVRGGQETQYF.